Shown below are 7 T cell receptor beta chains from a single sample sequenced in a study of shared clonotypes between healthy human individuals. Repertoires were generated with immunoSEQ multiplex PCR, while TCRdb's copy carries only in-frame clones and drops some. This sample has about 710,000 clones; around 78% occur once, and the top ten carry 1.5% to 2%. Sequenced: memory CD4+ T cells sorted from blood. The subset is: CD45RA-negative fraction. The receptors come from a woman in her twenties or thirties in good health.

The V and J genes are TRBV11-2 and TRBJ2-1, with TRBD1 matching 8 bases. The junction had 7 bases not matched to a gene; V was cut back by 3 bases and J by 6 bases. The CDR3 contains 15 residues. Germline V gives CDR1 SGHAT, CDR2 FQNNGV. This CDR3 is CASSFGGQGGNEQFF. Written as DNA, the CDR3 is TGTGCCAGCAGCTTTGGAGGACAGGGAGGCAATGAGCAGTTCTTC.

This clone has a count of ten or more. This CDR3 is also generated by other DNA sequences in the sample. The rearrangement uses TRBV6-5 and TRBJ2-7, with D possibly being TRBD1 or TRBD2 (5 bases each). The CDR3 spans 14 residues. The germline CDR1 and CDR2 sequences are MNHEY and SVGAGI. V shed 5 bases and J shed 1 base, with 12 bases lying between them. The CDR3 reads CASSPRDGSYEQYF. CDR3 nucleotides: TGTGCCAGCAGTCCACGGGACGGGTCCTACGAGCAGTACTTC.

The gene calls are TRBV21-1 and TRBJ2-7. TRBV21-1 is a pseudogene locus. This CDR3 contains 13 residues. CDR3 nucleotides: TGTGCCAGCAGCAAGGACGGCTCCTACGAGCAGTACTTC. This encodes CASSKDGSYEQYF.

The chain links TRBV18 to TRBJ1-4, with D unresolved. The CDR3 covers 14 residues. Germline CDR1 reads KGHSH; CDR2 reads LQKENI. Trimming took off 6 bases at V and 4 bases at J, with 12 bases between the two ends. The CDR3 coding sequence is TGTGCCAGCTCCCCCGTGGCAGATAATGAAAAACTGTTTTTT. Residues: CASSPVADNEKLFF. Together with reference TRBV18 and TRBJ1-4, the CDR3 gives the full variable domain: NAGVMQNPRHLVRRRGQEARLRCSPMKGHSHVYWYRQLPEEGLKFMVYLQKENIIDESGMPKERFSAEFPKEGPSILRIQQVVRGDSAAYFCASSPVADNEKLFFGSGTQLSVL.

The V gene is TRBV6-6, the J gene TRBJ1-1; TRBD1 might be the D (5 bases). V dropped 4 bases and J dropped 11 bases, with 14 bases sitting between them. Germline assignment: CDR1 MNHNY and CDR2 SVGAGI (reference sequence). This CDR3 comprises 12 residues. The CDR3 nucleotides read TGTGCCAGCAGTTCCCCCCTAGGGGTGGCTTTCTTT. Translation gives CASSSPLGVAFF.

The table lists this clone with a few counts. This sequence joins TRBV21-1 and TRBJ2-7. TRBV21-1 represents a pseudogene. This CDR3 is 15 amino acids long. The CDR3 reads CASSKAGRVPYEQYF. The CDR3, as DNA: TGTGCCAGCAGCAAAGCAGGAAGGGTCCCCTACGAGCAGTACTTC.

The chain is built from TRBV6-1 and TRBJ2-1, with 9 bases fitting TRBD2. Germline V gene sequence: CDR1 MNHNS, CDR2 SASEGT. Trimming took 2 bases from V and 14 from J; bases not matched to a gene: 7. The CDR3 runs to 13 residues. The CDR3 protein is CASSERVAGAKFF. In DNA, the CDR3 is TGTGCCAGCAGTGAACGGGTAGCGGGAGCGAAGTTCTTC.